The rows below give T cell receptor beta chains drawn from one sample of a study of blood T cell repertoires in COVID-19. The assay was immunoSEQ multiplex PCR, and TCRdb's table has in-frame clones only and misses some. This table holds fewer than 150,000 clones, 70% to 80% found once. The sequencing sample was made of peripheral blood. These receptor sequences come from a man between 70 and 80 years old with acute or convalescent COVID-19. Each CDR3 is given without its conserved first and last residue.

J | V | CDR3
TRBJ1-2 | TRBV7-3 | ASSPGTELYGYT
TRBJ2-7 | TRBV19 | ASSPGQAHEQY
TRBJ1-2 | TRBV7-2 | ASSPGHPEGYT
TRBJ2-5 | TRBV24-1 | ATSDPRGGKTQY
TRBJ2-6 | TRBV7-2 | ASSFQGTGANVLT
TRBJ2-5 | TRBV2 | ASREGTSGGVTQY
TRBJ2-5 | TRBV19 | AREREVEETQY
TRBJ2-1 | TRBV2 | ASGGVRDNEQF
TRBJ1-4 | TRBV4-2 | ASSQSGGEGKLF
TRBJ2-3 | TRBV5-1 | ASSVGQLSRNTQY
TRBJ2-5 | TRBV19 | ASRPRVQETQY
TRBJ2-5 | TRBV7-2 | ASSVVGTGGMETQY
TRBJ2-7 | TRBV7-8 | ASSPSDRIEQY
TRBJ2-5 | TRBV2 | ASSEQTGFQETQY
TRBJ2-2 | TRBV3-1/TRBV3-2 | ASSQIRGSNTGELF
TRBJ2-5 | TRBV5-8 | ASSGSRRGETQY
TRBJ2-4 | TRBV2 | ASSDGRTKNIQY
TRBJ2-1 | TRBV7-9 | ASSLRGIGGGEQF
TRBJ2-5 | TRBV1 | TSSLAPPQAGTSGICQETQY
TRBJ2-2 | TRBV19 | ATAEGSTGAGELF
TRBJ2-3 | TRBV11-2 | ASSLGASSTDTQY
TRBJ2-3 | TRBV9 | ASSPRGGITDTQY
TRBJ2-5 | TRBV11-2 | ASSLDRETQY
TRBJ2-1 | TRBV6-5 | ASSYSRGYNEQF
TRBJ1-5 | TRBV18 | ASSQDRGSQPQH
TRBJ2-1 | TRBV13 | ASSLGDSGGPYNEQF
TRBJ1-2 | TRBV10-3 | AISESFGRTYGYT
TRBJ1-4 | TRBV3-1/TRBV3-2 | ASSQEVQAEKLF
TRBJ2-1 | TRBV10-3 | AISGNLAGGLNEQF
TRBJ2-5 | TRBV18 | ASSVGGETQY
TRBJ2-1 | TRBV5-1 | ASSFQKGTPGATYNEQF
TRBJ2-1 | TRBV25-1 | ASSSPSRNNEQF